This T cell receptor beta chain stems from a study of blood T cell repertoires in COVID-19 (dated by TCRdb to the early 2020s). At the level of the whole study: The collaborator samples originated in the United States, Italy and Spain and spanned the acute and convalescent phases of COVID-19. The repertoires were released in a freely available public database intended as a resource for research on the immune response to SARS-CoV-2. The material from the prospective study consisted of cDNA or gDNA derived from T cells, B-cell-depleted T cells, or PBMCs. The sample metadata nearly always contained a de-identified subject ID, COVID-19 status, age in years and sex. The dataset comprised deeply sampled blood TCRbeta repertoires from subjects exposed to, actively infected with, or recovered from COVID-19. HLA class I and class II types, where available, came from metadata supplied by the sample provider rather than from assay-based typing. The samples were drawn from the first 160 participants of the ongoing ImmuneRACE study and from 950 to 1,500 subjects provided by 6 global collaborators. The paper as a whole reports these results and caveats: The quantity of clinical and demographic metadata differed by source and by participant and was supplied without curation.

Whole blood was collected in K2EDTA tubes by collaborating institutions according to the institutions' own protocols. For TCRbeta analysis, collaborator samples were shipped as frozen whole blood, as isolated PBMCs, or as DNA extracted from either sample type. Of note for this clone: No cognate antigen has been identified for it. Nothing much larger sits one base from this clone, and base qualities are not available.

A distance of 12 bases separates the germline ends of V and J, which lose 1 base and 0 bases respectively. From the cysteine up to the phenylalanine, the CDR3 has a length of 17 residues. This entry keeps only the CDR3 DNA: 51 bases, framed from base 1. From the germline V gene, CDR1 is LGHNT and CDR2 is FRNRAP. TCRbeta CDR3 regions were amplified from genomic DNA by means of the immunoSEQ Assay, a bias-controlled multiplex PCR. The authors' analysis ran thus. Within the assay, amplification of reference gene primers was used to estimate how many nucleated cells each sample contained. To quantify the absolute abundance of each unique TCRbeta CDR3 rearrangement, sequence reads were collapsed and filtered. For each sample, productive Simpson clonality was calculated as the square root of Simpson's diversity index across productive rearrangements. Held by TCRdb, this immuneACCESS table contains in-frame sequences only and omits some clones. Under half of the omission traces to an unresolved V gene where checked; the cause of the rest is unknown. That table furnishes V, J and clone size, whereas the DNA furnished D and trimming. The table for this sample lists 150,000 to 160,000 clones; 85% to 90% of them were counted only once. About 15% of the sample comes from the top ten.

This clonotype was sampled from a woman between 35 and 50 years old with acute or convalescent COVID-19. The chain employs TRBV12-5 and TRBJ2-2; the D gene assignment is ambiguous. Sequencing was carried out using peripheral blood. Here the CDR3 is given as CASGLAVMFANTGELFF. The DNA sequence follows: TGTGCTAGTGGTTTGGCCGTAATGTTTGCGAACACCGGGGAGCTGTTTTTT.